This T cell receptor (beta chain) was obtained from a study of blood T cell repertoires in COVID-19. Study information: Nucleic acid was either cDNA or gDNA, and it came from T cells, B-cell-depleted T cells, or PBMCs.

The germline V gene encodes CDR1 SGHAT and CDR2 FQNNGV. Trimming took off 4 bases at V and 6 bases at J, with 13 bases between the two ends. This CDR3 contains 13 residues. Clones were sequenced by immunoSEQ multiplex PCR, and TCRdb holds only the in-frame ones, with some missing. The sample consists of about 73,000 clones, approximately 84% of them appearing once. Sequences were obtained from peripheral blood. The origin of this receptor is a human donor in a cohort sampled during active COVID-19. The chain is built from TRBV11-2 and TRBJ2-7; D may be TRBD2 (6 bases). Here the CDR3 reads CASSWDWSREQYF. The CDR3 region has the DNA TGTGCCAGCAGCTGGGACTGGTCCCGCGAGCAGTACTTC.